This is a list of T cell receptor beta chains from one sample in a study of cytomegalovirus exposure and HLA in healthy donors. Only in-frame clones appear in the TCRdb table, and some are missing; sequencing was by immunoSEQ multiplex PCR. Of 150,000 or so clones in the sample, around three quarters are singletons; the top ten hold less than 8.5%. Sequenced material: PBMCs. Receptors were obtained from a man aged 40-49 years in good health and CMV-seropositive. Both conserved end residues are part of each CDR3. A D gene is named only where the DNA matches it firmly. Only some rows state a clone size, as once, few, many or a class for expanded clones.

DNA	CDR3	size	J	length	V	D
TGTGCCAGCAGTAGCGGATTGAGCTCCTACGAGCAGTACTTC	CASSSGLSSYEQYF	.	TRBJ2-7	14	TRBV2	.
TGTGCCAGCAGCCAAGGACAGGGCGGTGGCTACACCTTC	CASSQGQGGGYTF	.	TRBJ1-2	13	TRBV7-2	TRBD1
TGTGCCAGCAGCGGGGGGGTAAGGGAGACCCAGTACTTC	CASSGGVRETQYF	.	TRBJ2-5	13	TRBV7-3	TRBD2
TGCGCCAGCAGCCCGAGACCTACCGGGACAGGGAAAGACTACGAGCAGTACTTC	CASSPRPTGTGKDYEQYF	.	TRBJ2-7	18	TRBV5-1	TRBD1
TGTGCCAGCAGTGACAGGGAAGGGACTGAAGCTTTCTTT	CASSDREGTEAFF	once	TRBJ1-1	13	TRBV2	.
TGTGCCAGCAGTGAAGTGTTCGTTGCTGAAGCTTTCTTT	CASSEVFVAEAFF	.	TRBJ1-1	13	TRBV6-1	.
TGTGCCAGCAGCTCCGGGAGCCAAGTCGCTGGAAACACCATATATTTT	CASSSGSQVAGNTIYF	few	TRBJ1-3	16	TRBV5-6	.
TGTGCCAGCAGGCCTCAGGGGGTCCCTGGCTACACCTTC	CASRPQGVPGYTF	once	TRBJ1-2	13	TRBV5-4	TRBD1
TGTGCCAGCAGCACGGGACAGGGGAGGGAGCTGTTTTTT	CASSTGQGRELFF	.	TRBJ2-2	13	TRBV11-2	TRBD1
TGTGCCAGCAGCTTTCTTGTGGGAGGGGTTTCGAGGACTGAAGCTTTCTTT	CASSFLVGGVSRTEAFF	.	TRBJ1-1	17	TRBV13	.
TGCGCCAGCAGCTTGAGTGGGCCTAACTATGGCTACACCTTC	CASSLSGPNYGYTF	.	TRBJ1-2	14	TRBV5-1	.
TGCGCCAGCAGCCAAGAAGCACAGGGGGGTGAAAAACTGTTTTTT	CASSQEAQGGEKLFF	.	TRBJ1-4	15	TRBV4-1	TRBD1
TGTGCTAGTGAATTCCGAGGCGGGGCAGCAAATCAGCCCCAGCATTTT	CASEFRGGAANQPQHF	.	TRBJ1-5	16	TRBV12-5	.
TGTGCCAGCAGCTTAGCATGGGACCGGGGAGGAATCGTAGAGACCCAGTACTTC	CASSLAWDRGGIVETQYF	.	TRBJ2-5	18	TRBV7-9	.
TGTGCCCTCGCGGCAGCGAACACCGGGGAGCTGTTTTTT	CALAAANTGELFF	.	TRBJ2-2	13	TRBV19	.
TGCGCCAGCAGCTTGAGGGGCGCGAGGGAGGGTACCGGGGAGCTGTTTTTT	CASSLRGAREGTGELFF	few	TRBJ2-2	17	TRBV5-1	TRBD2
TGTGCCAGCAGCTCCCGGGGGAGCACTGAAGCTTTCTTT	CASSSRGSTEAFF	.	TRBJ1-1	13	TRBV5-4	.
TGTGCCAGCAGTCCAGGACAGATCAATCAGCCCCAGCATTTT	CASSPGQINQPQHF	.	TRBJ1-5	14	TRBV6-4	.
TGTGCCAGCAGTTACGGAGGGCCTTCCACTGAAGCTTTCTTT	CASSYGGPSTEAFF	.	TRBJ1-1	14	TRBV6-5	.
TGTGCCAGCAGCCCCGGGACAACTCTCAATCTGGGCAATTCACCCCTCCACTTT	CASSPGTTLNLGNSPLHF	.	TRBJ1-6	18	TRBV5-4	.
TGCAGCGTACGGGACAGGGACGCCGGGGAGGATGAAAAACTGTTTTTT	CSVRDRDAGEDEKLFF	.	TRBJ1-4	16	TRBV29-1	TRBD1
TGTGCCAGCAGTTCCCCTCCTAGCGGAGGAGCCAATGAGCAGTTCTTC	CASSSPPSGGANEQFF	.	TRBJ2-1	16	TRBV27	TRBD2
TGCACCAGCAGCCGGATCGACAGGGGTTCCACCGGGGAGCTGTTTTTT	CTSSRIDRGSTGELFF	.	TRBJ2-2	16	TRBV1	.